This TCR beta chain was profiled in a study of shared clonotypes between healthy human individuals. Study-level findings and limits: Inspection by rarefaction showed sorted-subset sequencing to be incomplete despite large depth. Clonotype sharing among donors was thought likely to change with sequencing depth. The study generally estimated greater richness for naive than memory subsets.

Terminally differentiated effector memory CD45RA+ cells were excluded from the naive CD8 cells, which were CD45RO-negative and positively selected for CCR7. Every one of the donors was a Caucasian adult that lived in Nashville, Tennessee. In the case of this clone: Its antigen is unidentified.

Generated by immunoSEQ multiplex PCR, the TCRdb table keeps only in-frame clones and is missing some. The sample has about 680,000 clones, 92% seen once. This CDR3 is 11 amino acids long. Germline V lookup: CDR1 SEHNR, CDR2 FQNEAQ (reference sequence). The V and J ends lost 5 bases and 6 bases respectively, with 4 bases between them. The chain employs TRBV7-9 and TRBJ2-2; no clear D gene. This sequence was found in a man in his thirties or forties in good health. The specimen sequenced was naive CD8+ T cells sorted from blood. CDR3 sequence (DNA): TGTGCCAGCAGCCCCTCCGGGGAGCTGTTTTTT. It yields the protein CASSPSGELFF.